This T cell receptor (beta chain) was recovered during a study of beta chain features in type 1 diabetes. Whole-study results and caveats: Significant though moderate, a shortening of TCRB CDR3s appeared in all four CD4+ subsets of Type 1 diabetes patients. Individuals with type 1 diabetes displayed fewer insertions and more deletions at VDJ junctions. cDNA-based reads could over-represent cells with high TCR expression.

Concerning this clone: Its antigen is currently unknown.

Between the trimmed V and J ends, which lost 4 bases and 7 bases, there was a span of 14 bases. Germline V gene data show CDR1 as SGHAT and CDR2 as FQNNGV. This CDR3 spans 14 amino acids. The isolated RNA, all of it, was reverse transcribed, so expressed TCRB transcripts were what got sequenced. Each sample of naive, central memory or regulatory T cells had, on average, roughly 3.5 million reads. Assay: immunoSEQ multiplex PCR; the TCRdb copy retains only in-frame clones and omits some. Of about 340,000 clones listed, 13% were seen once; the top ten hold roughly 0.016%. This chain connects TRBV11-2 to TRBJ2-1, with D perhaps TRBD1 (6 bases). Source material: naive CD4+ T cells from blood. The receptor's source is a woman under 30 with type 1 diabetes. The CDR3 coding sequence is TGTGCCAGCAGCTCCCTCAGGGGTGGGAATGAGCAGTTCTTC. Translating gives CASSSLRGGNEQFF.